This T cell receptor beta chain was found in a study of blood T cells in healthy people across ages. Study-wide results and caveats: Diversity of TCR beta per million T cells declined in a roughly linear way with age.

Investigators took roughly 9.5 milliliters of peripheral blood from every donor. The extraction recovered at least 6 micrograms of total RNA per sample. Germline CDR1 is DFQATT and CDR2 is SNEGSKA (reference sequence). V gave up 4 bases and J gave up 5 bases, with 11 bases separating them. This CDR3 contains 12 residues. In this sample, this clonotype turned up a few times. Its antigen is currently unknown. A second PCR, run for about 7 to 11 cycles, used a sample-barcoded 5' primer plus a J-beta primer mix. TCRdb used MiXCR to reprocess the 5' RACE reads, holding one entry per CDR3 protein. The sample records some 550,000 distinct CDR3 sequences, more than 45% being singletons.

The sequence was obtained from an elderly man in good health. Sequencing input: blood. This rearrangement joins TRBV20-1 to TRBJ1-1; D perhaps matches TRBD1 (5 bases). CDR3 sequence: CSATDRGTEAFF. The CDR3 DNA is TGCAGTGCTACTGACAGAGGGACTGAAGCTTTCTTT.